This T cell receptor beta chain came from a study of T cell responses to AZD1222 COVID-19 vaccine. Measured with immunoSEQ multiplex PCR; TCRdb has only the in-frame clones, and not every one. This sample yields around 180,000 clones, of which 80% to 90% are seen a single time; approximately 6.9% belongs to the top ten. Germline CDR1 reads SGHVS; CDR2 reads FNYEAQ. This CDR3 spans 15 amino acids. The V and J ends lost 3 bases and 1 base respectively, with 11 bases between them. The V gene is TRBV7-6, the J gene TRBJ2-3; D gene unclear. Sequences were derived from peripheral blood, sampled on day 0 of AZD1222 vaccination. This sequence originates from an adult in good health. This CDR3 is CASSLGIMGTDTQYF. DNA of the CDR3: TGTGCCAGCAGCTTGGGGATTATGGGCACAGATACGCAGTATTTT.